A single sample is the source of the 26 T cell receptor beta chains below, sequenced in a study of beta chain features in type 1 diabetes. Investigators reverse transcribed all isolated RNA, so they sequenced expressed TCRB transcripts. This table comes from immunoSEQ multiplex PCR, and its TCRdb copy is limited to in-frame clones, with some not included. The table records under 450,000 clones, about 14% of them present only once. The sample comprised naive CD4+ T cells from blood. These receptors all stem from a man aged 25 to 45 in good health.

The V call is TRBV7-2, the J call TRBJ2-7; D gene uncertain. The CDR3 consists of 13 residues. Trimming removed 2 bases at V and 4 bases at J, with 9 bases between. CDR1 and CDR2 from the germline V gene are SGHTA and FQGNSA. DNA for the CDR3: TGTGCCAGCAGCTTACCCGCCCGTTACGAGCAGTACTTC. Translated, it gives CASSLPARYEQYF. Supplemented by reference TRBV7-2 and TRBJ2-7, the full variable domain reads GAGVSQSPSNKVTEKGKDVELRCDPISGHTALYWYRQSLGQGLEFLIYFQGNSAPDKSGLPSDRFSAERTGGSVSTLTIQRTQQEDSAVYLCASSLPARYEQYFGPGTRLTVT.

This clone showed up just a few times. The rearrangement links TRBV30 to TRBJ2-1, with 10 bases identical to TRBD2. Germline loops: CDR1 GTSNPN, CDR2 SVGIG (reference sequence). J was trimmed by 0 bases and V by 4 bases; bases with no gene match: 15. This CDR3 spans 19 amino acids. The CDR3 protein is CAWKKGTSVYFSSYNEQFF. DNA of the CDR3: TGTGCCTGGAAGAAGGGGACTAGCGTCTACTTTAGCTCCTACAATGAGCAGTTCTTC.

This clone was seen more than once but under ten times. This rearrangement joins TRBV5-4 to TRBJ2-3, with 8 bases identical to TRBD1. CDR3 length: 15 residues. V lost 0 bases, J lost 5 bases, and 5 bases stayed unmatched. Per the germline V gene, CDR1 is SGHNT and CDR2 is YYREEE (reference sequence). The CDR3 coding sequence is TGTGCCAGCAGCTTGGAAGGACAGGGAAGAGATACGCAGTATTTT. The encoded protein is CASSLEGQGRDTQYF.

This chain uses TRBV4-1 with TRBJ1-2; D is undetermined. The germline V and J ends were trimmed by 0 bases and 7 bases, with 12 bases remaining between them. There are 14 residues in the CDR3. The germline CDR1 and CDR2 sequences are MGHRA and YSYEKL. The CDR3 bases are TGCGCCAGCAGCCAAGAATTCGCCTATCTTGGCTACACCTTC. It is translated as CASSQEFAYLGYTF.

For this clone: This sample also contains other DNA sequences that code for the same CDR3. V is TRBV6-6 and J is TRBJ2-3; TRBD2 might be the D (7 bases). This CDR3 has 15 amino acids. Trimming stripped 6 bases from V and 0 bases from J, with 13 bases between. Germline-derived CDR1 and CDR2 are MNHNY and SVGAGI (reference sequence). The CDR3, as DNA: TGTGCCAGCAGCCGCGCGGGGGCGAGCACAGATACGCAGTATTTT. Translating gives CASSRAGASTDTQYF.

The rearrangement joins TRBV4-1 to TRBJ2-6; 9 bases align to TRBD1. V gave up 7 bases and J gave up 3 bases; unmatched junction bases: 25. The CDR3 is 22 residues long. Per germline, CDR1 MGHRA and CDR2 YSYEKL. The CDR3 loop reads CASKSFRVSQGAREFGANVLTF. CDR3 coding DNA: TGCGCCAGCAAATCTTTCCGGGTCTCACAGGGGGCGCGAGAATTTGGGGCCAACGTCCTGACTTTC.

A few counts support this clone. The gene calls are TRBV5-4 and TRBJ2-1, with 10 bases matching TRBD2. CDR3 length: 15 residues. Trimming took 1 base from V and 5 from J; bases not matched to a gene: 3. Germline CDR1 and CDR2: SGHNT and YYREEE (reference sequence). The CDR3 region has the DNA TGTGCCAGCAGCTTGCGGACTAGCGGAGACAATGAGCAGTTCTTC. Protein sequence: CASSLRTSGDNEQFF. Full variable domain (missing parts from reference TRBV5-4 and TRBJ2-1): ETGVTQSPTHLIKTRGQQVTLRCSSQSGHNTVSWYQQALGQGPQFIFQYYREEENGRGNFPPRFSGLQFPNYSSELNVNALELDDSALYLCASSLRTSGDNEQFFGPGTRLTVL.

This clone showed up just a few times. The chain is built from TRBV4-1 and TRBJ2-5; 15 nucleotides line up with TRBD2. The trim removed 4 bases at V and 3 bases at J, leaving 6 bases unmatched. Germline V lookup: CDR1 MGHRA, CDR2 YSYEKL. The CDR3 consists of 17 residues. This CDR3 is CASSPLGLAGGKETQYF. CDR3 DNA sequence: TGCGCCAGCAGCCCGCTTGGACTAGCGGGAGGGAAAGAGACCCAGTACTTC.

CDR3 nucleotide sequence: TGTGCCAGCACGAACGCTCCCGCCACAGATACGCAGTATTTT. Its translation: CASTNAPATDTQYF. The V call is TRBV5-4, the J call TRBJ2-3; D gene ambiguous. In germline, CDR1 is SGHNT, CDR2 YYREEE (reference sequence). CDR3 length: 14 residues. Trimming removed 6 bases from V and 2 bases from J, with 13 bases in between.

V is TRBV30 and J is TRBJ2-3; a possible D gene is TRBD2 (6 bases). Germline V gives CDR1 GTSNPN, CDR2 SVGIG (reference sequence). The germline V and J ends were trimmed by 1 base and 4 bases, with 9 bases remaining between them. This CDR3 spans 13 amino acids. DNA for the CDR3: TGTGCCTGGAGTGCGGGACTGGCAGATACGCAGTATTTT. Translating gives CAWSAGLADTQYF.

This clone was picked up a small number of times. This specimen includes other DNA sequences encoding the same CDR3. The chain links TRBV18 to TRBJ2-7; D is unresolved. Trimming pared 3 bases from V and 0 bases from J, leaving 6 bases between. This CDR3 comprises 13 residues. Germline CDR1 reads KGHSH; CDR2 reads LQKENI. The CDR3 nucleotides read TGTGCCAGCTCACCCAGCAGCTCCTACGAGCAGTACGTC. Its protein product is CASSPSSSYEQYV.

The chain has TRBV7-6 and TRBJ2-5, with a tentative D call TRBD2 (5 bases). This CDR3 is 16 amino acids long. Trimming shortened V by 0 bases and J by 5 bases, and 16 bases separated the two germline ends. Germline CDR1 is SGHVS and CDR2 is FNYEAQ. Written as DNA, the CDR3 is TGTGCCAGCAGCTTAGCGATGGACTCCCTCGAGGAGACCCAGTACTTC. This translates into CASSLAMDSLEETQYF.

This clone was observed a handful of times. This chain joins TRBV10-1 and TRBJ1-1; 9 bases are shared with TRBD1. The CDR3 is 15 residues long. The germline gives CDR1 WNHNN, CDR2 SYGVQD (reference sequence). Losses at the gene ends were 5 bases for V and 11 bases for J; bases not matched to a gene: 15. The CDR3 nucleotides read TGCGCCAGCAGTCCCGTCCCCGGGACAGGGAATGCGGCTTTCTTT. The encoded protein is CASSPVPGTGNAAFF.

This clone was detected a few times. The V call is TRBV4-2, the J call TRBJ2-5, with D perhaps TRBD1 or TRBD2 (5 bases each). The CDR3 has 14 amino acids. The germline V gene has CDR1 LGHNA and CDR2 YNFKEQ. V lost 1 base and J 5 bases, leaving 11 bases between the germline ends. In DNA form, the CDR3 reads TGTGCCAGCAGCCAAGCACCGGGGCGGGAGACCCAGTACTTC. The encoded protein is CASSQAPGRETQYF.

There are a few counts of this clone. The chain couples TRBV30 to TRBJ2-1; D not certain. This CDR3 is built from 12 residues. Germline-derived CDR1 and CDR2 are GTSNPN and SVGIG (reference sequence). V lost 2 bases to trimming and J lost 4 bases, with 6 bases between them. The CDR3 protein is CAWSTVYNEQFF. The DNA of the CDR3 is TGTGCCTGGAGTACTGTATACAATGAGCAGTTCTTC.

This chain joins TRBV10-3 and TRBJ1-5, with 9 bases lining up with TRBD1. With V trimmed by 4 bases and J by 2 bases, 3 bases remained unmatched. The CDR3 runs to 15 residues. Germline V CDR1 and CDR2: ENHRY, SYGVKD. The CDR3 region is CAISATGGGNQPQHF. The CDR3 bases are TGTGCCATCAGTGCGACAGGGGGTGGCAATCAGCCCCAGCATTTT.

V gene TRBV10-1 combines with J gene TRBJ2-3, with 7 positions matching TRBD2. With V trimmed by 4 bases and J by 0 bases, 4 bases remained unmatched. The germline V gene has CDR1 WNHNN and CDR2 SYGVQD (reference sequence). CDR3 length: 15 residues. The CDR3 here is CASSGERGSTDTQYF. The CDR3 region has the DNA TGCGCCAGCAGTGGAGAGCGGGGAAGCACAGATACGCAGTATTTT.

This clone was recorded a few times. This sequence joins TRBV29-1 and TRBJ2-1; 9 bases fit TRBD2. Trimming removed 4 bases from V and 0 bases from J; junction bases left unmatched: 7. The CDR3 totals 16 residues. Germline CDR1 is SQVTM and CDR2 is ANQGSEA. The CDR3 bases are TGCAGCGTTGGGGGGCTAGCGGGGCGCTCCTACAATGAGCAGTTCTTC. Its protein product is CSVGGLAGRSYNEQFF.

A few counts support this clone. The chain is built from TRBV2 and TRBJ2-3; perhaps TRBD1 as D (6 bases). Germline assignment: CDR1 SNHLY and CDR2 FYNNEI. The V and J ends lost 11 bases and 1 base respectively, with 13 bases between them. CDR3 size: 13 residues. CDR3 sequence reads: CARRDTRTDTQYF. The CDR3 coding sequence is TGTGCCCGCCGGGACACCCGCACAGATACGCAGTATTTT.

This clone was detected ten times or more. The CDR3 reads CAISESQDTDTQYF. As DNA, the CDR3 is TGTGCCATCAGTGAGTCACAGGACACAGATACGCAGTATTTT. The chain couples TRBV10-3 to TRBJ2-3; TRBD1 might be the D (5 bases). The length of the CDR3 is 14 residues. Trimming cost V 0 bases and J 2 bases, with 6 bases left between them. Germline CDR1 and CDR2: ENHRY and SYGVKD.

This clone came up a few times. This clone may be a read error of a much larger clone one base away. V usage is TRBV7-2 and J usage is TRBJ1-1, with D maybe TRBD1 (5 bases). Germline V gene sequence: CDR1 SGHTA, CDR2 FQGNSA. The CDR3 contains 14 residues. The V end lost 2 bases, the J end lost 0 bases, and 7 bases lay between the germline ends. CDR3 nucleotides: TGTGCCAGCAGCTTACCAGGGATGAACACTGAAGCTTTCTTT. This codes for CASSLPGMNTEAFF.

The chain combines TRBV7-6 with TRBJ2-4; possible D gene TRBD1, 6 bases. This CDR3 has 13 amino acids. Germline assignment: CDR1 SGHVS and CDR2 FNYEAQ. Trimming left V 6 bases short and J 8 bases short, with 14 bases between. The CDR3 bases are TGTGCCAGCAGTTCAGACAGGTTCGACATTCAGTACTTC. This encodes CASSSDRFDIQYF. Full variable domain (outside the CDR3, taken from reference TRBV7-6 and TRBJ2-4): GAGVSQSPRYKVTKRGQDVALRCDPISGHVSLYWYRQALGQGPEFLTYFNYEAQQDKSGLPNDRFSAERPEGSISTLTIQRTEQRDSAMYRCASSSDRFDIQYFGAGTRLSVL.

V is TRBV5-1 and J is TRBJ1-1, with D uncertain. Trimming removed 7 bases from V and 1 base from J, with 11 bases in between. This CDR3 has 13 amino acids. Per the germline V gene, CDR1 is SGHRS and CDR2 is YFSETQ. The CDR3 DNA sequence: TGCGCCAGCCACATCGGTGGGAACACTGAAGCTTTCTTT. The encoded protein is CASHIGGNTEAFF.

V gene TRBV30 combines with J gene TRBJ1-1; TRBD1 is a possible D gene (5 bases). Deletions cut 2 bases from V and 0 bases from J, with 16 bases between. Germline CDR1 is GTSNPN and CDR2 is SVGIG (reference sequence). The CDR3 spans 16 residues. In nucleotides, the CDR3 is TGTGCCTGGAGTCATCTCGTAGGGGCCATGAACACTGAAGCTTTCTTT. This sequence encodes CAWSHLVGAMNTEAFF.

This clone turned up a few times. J is TRBJ2-7 and V is TRBV4-1; possibly TRBD2 for D (5 bases). This CDR3 is built from 15 residues. The V end lost 3 bases, the J end lost 7 bases, and 19 bases lay between the germline ends. Germline CDR1 and CDR2: MGHRA and YSYEKL. The CDR3 loop is CASSQAKGEGGEQYF. Written as DNA, the CDR3 is TGCGCCAGCAGCCAGGCGAAGGGAGAAGGCGGGGAGCAGTACTTC.

This sequence joins TRBV12-5 and TRBJ2-7; TRBD1 agrees at 8 bases. CDR1 and CDR2 (germline): LGHNT, FRNRAP. V lost 7 bases and J lost 2; bases outside the gene matches: 10. CDR3 size: 15 residues. The chain's CDR3 is CASVATGEVTYEQYF. The CDR3 DNA is TGTGCTAGTGTCGCGACAGGGGAAGTAACCTACGAGCAGTACTTC.